The clone carrying this T cell receptor beta chain has only one observation. The sample originates from a study of shared clonotypes between healthy human individuals. This table comes from immunoSEQ multiplex PCR, and its TCRdb copy is limited to in-frame clones, with some not included. The sample lists 950,000 to 1,200,000 clones, around 77% occurring once. The CDR3 length is 18 residues. V lost 0 bases and J 1 base, leaving 19 bases between the germline ends. The germline V gene encodes CDR1 SGHRS and CDR2 YFSETQ. This sequence was found in a man aged 18 to 30 in good health. Some clones in this sample may be carry-over from other donors' samples. This chain uses TRBV5-1 with TRBJ1-1; tentative D call: TRBD1 (5 bases). Sequencing input: memory CD4+ T cells from PBMCs. Subset meaning: CD45RA-negative fraction. The CDR3 protein is CASSLEAFTQGRNTEAFF. CDR3 in DNA: TGCGCCAGCAGCTTGGAGGCCTTCACCCAGGGAAGGAACACTGAAGCTTTCTTT.